These 14 T cell receptor beta chains were all obtained from the same sample, sequenced in a study of relationships among human T cell subsets. Semiquantitative ARM-PCR amplified T cell receptor alpha and beta CDR3 regions from mRNA. ARM-PCR used tagged nested gene-specific primers, then communal superprimers for exponential amplification. TCRdb ran MiXCR on the multiplex PCR reads and lists one entry per CDR3 protein. The profile covers approximately 7,300 distinct CDR3 sequences, with around 70% appearing a single time and roughly 52% taken by the ten largest. Naive plus transitional T cells were isolated with anti-CD45RA microbeads from pooled CD4+ and CD8+ T cells. Sequenced sample: naive and transitional (CD45RA+) T cells sorted from blood. The receptors were gathered from a man aged 40-55 years in good health.

CDR3: CASNGGRMHTQYF. DNA of the CDR3: TGTGCCAGCAACGGCGGGAGGATGCATACGCAGTATTTT. This sequence joins TRBV2 and TRBJ2-3, with 8 bases identical to TRBD2. The germline CDR1 and CDR2 sequences are SNHLY and FYNNEI. Trimming removed 7 bases from V and 7 bases from J; junction bases left unmatched: 7. This CDR3 has 13 amino acids. The whole variable domain, filled in from reference TRBV2 and TRBJ2-3, reads EPEVTQTPSHQVTQMGQEVILRCVPISNHLYFYWYRQILGQKVEFLVSFYNNEISEKSEIFDDQFSVERPDGSNFTLKIRSTKLEDSAMYFCASNGGRMHTQYFGPGTRLTVL.

The chain links TRBV7-2 to TRBJ2-1; TRBD2 might be the D (6 bases). Trimming pared 4 bases from V and 15 bases from J, leaving 13 bases between. Germline CDR1 and CDR2: SGHTA and FQGNSA. The CDR3 runs to 11 residues. The CDR3, as DNA: TGTGCCAGCAGCTACAGCGGGCCAGGGTTCTTC. The encoded protein is CASSYSGPGFF.

The V and J genes are TRBV29-1 and TRBJ2-4; D is uncertain. This CDR3 region has 15 residues. CDR1 is SQVTM, CDR2 ANQGSEA, per germline. Trimming took off 5 bases at V and 0 bases at J, with 14 bases between the two ends. The CDR3 region has the DNA TGCAGCGTTTCGGCTGCGCCATTAGCCAAAAACATTCAGTACTTC. It translates to CSVSAAPLAKNIQYF.

This clonotype was seen only a few times. CDR3 sequence (DNA): TGCGCCAGCAGCGTGGGACTAGCGGGATACGAGCAGTACTTC. This encodes CASSVGLAGYEQYF. This sequence joins TRBV10-2 and TRBJ2-7; the match to TRBD2 covers 13 bases. CDR3 length: 14 amino acids. Germline CDR1 reads WSHSY; CDR2 reads SAAADI. The V and J ends lost 6 bases and 4 bases, in that order; junction bases with no gene match: 3.

The chain employs TRBV6-4 and TRBJ2-2; 12 nucleotides align to TRBD1. The CDR3 runs to 15 residues. Germline values: CDR1 MRHNA, CDR2 SNTAGT. V lost 4 bases, J lost 5 bases, and 2 bases stayed unmatched. The CDR3 DNA reads as TGTGCCAGCAGTGCGGGACAGGGGGCGACCGGGGAGCTGTTTTTT. Translating it yields CASSAGQGATGELFF.

CDR3 nucleotide sequence: TGTGCCACCAGTGAGGAAGATCAGGAGACCCAGTACTTC. Protein product: CATSEEDQETQYF. This chain links TRBV24-1 with TRBJ2-5; D is ambiguous. Germline V gives CDR1 KGHDR, CDR2 SFDVKD. V was cut by 4 bases and J by 5 bases, with 10 bases left in between. The CDR3 has 13 residues.

The chain couples TRBV11-2 to TRBJ2-3; D gene unclear. Germline lookup yields CDR1 SGHAT and CDR2 FQNNGV. V was cut by 2 bases and J by 5 bases, with 2 bases left in between. This CDR3 has 11 amino acids. CDR3 sequence: CASSLLDTQYF. As DNA, the CDR3 is TGTGCCAGCAGCTTATTAGATACGCAGTATTTT.

The sample holds a few counts of this clonotype. The genes are TRBV6-6 and TRBJ1-1; D unresolved. Germline-derived CDR1 and CDR2 are MNHNY and SVGAGI (reference sequence). This CDR3 comprises 15 residues. Trimming removed 4 bases at V and 1 base at J, with 13 bases between. CDR3 loop: CASSSPITRNTEAFF. The CDR3 coding sequence is TGTGCCAGCAGTTCGCCAATAACACGGAACACTGAAGCTTTCTTT.

The rearrangement joins TRBV28 to TRBJ1-3; no firm D call. Germline V gene sequence: CDR1 MDHEN, CDR2 SYDVKM. The CDR3 has 12 amino acids. V was shortened by 4 bases and J by 6 bases, with 7 bases between the two germline ends. CDR3 bases: TGTGCCAGCAGTTCCCCAGAAAACACCATATATTTT. Translated, it gives CASSSPENTIYF.

The count of this clonotype is one. The chain combines TRBV11-1 with TRBJ2-3; TRBD1 might be the D (6 bases). The CDR3 covers 15 residues. Trimming stripped 5 bases from V and 2 bases from J, with 14 bases between. The germline V gene has CDR1 SGHAT and CDR2 FQDESV (reference sequence). The chain's CDR3 is CASSLRQDLTDTQYF. The CDR3, as DNA: TGTGCCAGCAGCCTTCGACAGGACCTCACAGATACGCAGTATTTT.

This chain uses TRBV2 with TRBJ2-1; D gene unclear. The germline V gene has CDR1 SNHLY and CDR2 FYNNEI. There are 13 residues in the CDR3. V lost 4 bases to trimming and J lost 12 bases, with 16 bases between them. The CDR3 here is CASSAQASSLQFF. DNA for the CDR3: TGTGCCAGCAGTGCCCAGGCCTCCTCTCTGCAGTTCTTC.

This chain uses TRBV28 with TRBJ2-1, with D perhaps matching TRBD1 (6 bases). Matching the DNA end better, TRBJ2-7 makes the J call doubtful. The germline gives CDR1 MDHEN, CDR2 SYDVKM. CDR3 length equals 13 residues. In DNA form, the CDR3 reads TGTGCCAGCCAACCCAGGGGATCGGGCGAGCAGTACTTC. It translates to CASQPRGSGEQYF.

V and J are TRBV19 and TRBJ2-1, with 11 bases fitting TRBD2. J gave up 4 bases and V 8 bases, and 7 bases lay outside the gene matches. The CDR3 is 15 amino acids. Germline CDR1 and CDR2: LNHDA and SQIVND (reference sequence). The DNA for the CDR3 is TGTGCCAGTTCCGCGGGACTAGCGGCATACAATGAGCAGTTCTTC. Its protein product is CASSAGLAAYNEQFF.

This chain connects TRBV19 to TRBJ2-3; D is unclear. V gave up 6 bases and J gave up 7 bases, with 8 bases separating them. This CDR3 is built from 11 residues. Germline lookup yields CDR1 LNHDA and CDR2 SQIVND (reference sequence). The CDR3 DNA is TGTGCCAGTAGCGATGGAAATACGCAGTATTTT. Translating it yields CASSDGNTQYF.